This T cell receptor (beta chain) was sequenced during a study of blood T cell repertoires in COVID-19. The overall study: PBMCs, B-cell-depleted T cells, or T cells provided the cDNA or gDNA that made up the material.

The V end lost 2 bases, the J end lost 8 bases, and 6 bases lay between the germline ends. Germline V gives CDR1 MNHNS, CDR2 SASEGT. The CDR3 length is 12 residues. Sequencing used immunoSEQ multiplex PCR; TCRdb keeps in-frame clones, though not all of them. The table records hundreds of thousands of clones, approximately 83% of them present only once. The source is a woman in her 50s who had recovered from COVID-19. The gene calls are TRBV6-1 and TRBJ1-4; no reliable D call. Sequencing input: peripheral blood. CDR3 nucleotides: TGTGCCAGCAGTGAATTGAGAGAAAAACTGTTTTTT. It encodes CASSELREKLFF.